Listed here are 28 T cell receptor beta chains from one sample, sequenced in a study of blood T cell repertoires in COVID-19. Sequencing was performed with immunoSEQ multiplex PCR; in TCRdb, only in-frame clones are kept and a portion is missing. Altogether some 340,000 clones are present, 85% to 95% being singletons, with the ten largest covering approximately 4.1%. The sequencing sample was made of PBMCs or T cells enriched from blood (not recorded which). Receptor source: a young woman who had been exposed to COVID-19.

The chain recombines TRBV2 with TRBJ2-3, with 16 bases fitting TRBD2. The CDR3 runs 18 residues. The germline CDR1 and CDR2 sequences are SNHLY and FYNNEI. The V gene end was trimmed by 5 bases and the J gene end by 1 base; junction bases not matched to a gene: 6. Written as DNA, the CDR3 is TGTGCCAGCAGTCCGGGACTAGCGGGGGGGCCGGGCACAGATACGCAGTATTTT. This encodes CASSPGLAGGPGTDTQYF.

The CDR3 loop reads CASSQDRWASYEQYF. The CDR3 nucleotides are TGTGCCAGCAGCCAGGACAGGTGGGCTTCCTACGAGCAGTACTTC. The V call is TRBV11-2, the J call TRBJ2-7; 7 positions match TRBD1. After removal of 5 bases from V and 1 base from J, the junction contained 8 bases not matched to a gene. The CDR3 runs to 15 residues. Germline V CDR1 and CDR2: SGHAT, FQNNGV.

V gene TRBV7-6 combines with J gene TRBJ1-2; tentative D call: TRBD1 (6 bases). The CDR3 has 17 residues. With 4 bases removed from V and 2 bases from J, the gap between germline ends came to 20 bases. Per germline, CDR1 SGHVS and CDR2 FNYEAQ. CDR3 region: CASSSRDTPAVNYGYTF. CDR3 bases: TGTGCCAGCAGCTCCAGGGACACCCCAGCCGTAAACTATGGCTACACCTTC.

This chain uses TRBV21-1 with TRBJ2-1; the table calls TRBD2, which could not be checked here. TRBV21-1 is described as a pseudogene. The CDR3 is made up of 15 amino acids. In DNA, the CDR3 is TGTGCCAGCAGCAAGTTAGCGGGGGGATTCAATGAGCAGTTCTTC. Protein product: CASSKLAGGFNEQFF.

The chain combines TRBV7-9 with TRBJ1-2; D unclear. Germline-derived CDR1 and CDR2 are SEHNR and FQNEAQ (reference sequence). The CDR3 length is 14 residues. V gave up 5 bases and J gave up 4 bases, with 14 bases separating them. CDR3 residues: CASSQTRAGYGYTF. The CDR3 nucleotides are TGTGCCAGCAGCCAGACTAGGGCCGGCTATGGCTACACCTTC.

This sequence joins TRBV5-6 and TRBJ1-2; D is uncertain. In germline, CDR1 is SGHDT, CDR2 YYEEEE. There are 14 residues in the CDR3. The V end lost 0 bases, the J end lost 2 bases, and 8 bases lay between the germline ends. The CDR3 DNA reads TGTGCCAGCAGCTTGGGGGCCTTGAACTATGGCTACACCTTC. Protein: CASSLGALNYGYTF.

V gene TRBV24-1 combines with J gene TRBJ1-6; perhaps TRBD1 as D (5 bases). CDR1 and CDR2 (germline): KGHDR, SFDVKD. The V end lost 4 bases, the J end lost 7 bases, and 13 bases lay between the germline ends. The CDR3 is 15 amino acids. The CDR3 sequence: CATSEGHQHNSPLHF. CDR3 sequence (DNA): TGTGCCACCAGTGAAGGACACCAACACAATTCACCCCTCCACTTT.

This sequence joins TRBV5-1 and TRBJ1-2, with TRBD1 matching over 11 bases. J gave up 6 bases and V 4 bases, and 5 bases lay outside the gene matches. Germline V gene sequence: CDR1 SGHRS, CDR2 YFSETQ. This CDR3 comprises 14 residues. This CDR3 is CASSLRTGGHGYTF. CDR3 sequence (DNA): TGCGCCAGCAGCCTTAGGACAGGGGGCCATGGCTACACCTTC.

J is TRBJ1-1 and V is TRBV5-1; D not certain. Germline V CDR1 and CDR2: SGHRS, YFSETQ. Deletions cut 0 bases from V and 4 bases from J, with 10 bases between. The CDR3 is 14 residues long. In DNA form, the CDR3 reads TGCGCCAGCAGCTTGGGACATTTTGGCACTGAAGCTTTCTTT. This gives the protein CASSLGHFGTEAFF.

In its sample, this clone was seen once. CDR3 sequence (DNA): TGTGCCAGCAGCGGGCGGACAGGGCAAGAGACCCAGTACTTC. Its protein product is CASSGRTGQETQYF. The chain recombines TRBV11-2 with TRBJ2-5; TRBD1 agrees at 8 bases. V trimming: 5 bases; J trimming: 2 bases; junction bases outside the gene matches: 4. The CDR3 runs 14 residues. Germline CDR1 reads SGHAT; CDR2 reads FQNNGV.

The rearrangement links TRBV19 to TRBJ1-5, with TRBD1 matching over 11 bases. The germline V gene encodes CDR1 LNHDA and CDR2 SQIVND (reference sequence). V lost 5 bases, J lost 6 bases, and 3 bases stayed unmatched. This CDR3 contains 14 residues. CDR3 sequence reads: CASSAGQGAQPQHF. CDR3 nucleotides: TGTGCCAGTAGTGCCGGACAGGGGGCTCAGCCCCAGCATTTT.

This clone was detected only a few times. The CDR3 spells CASSLTGDSPLHF. CDR3 in DNA: TGTGCCAGCAGCTTGACAGGGGATTCACCCCTCCACTTT. The chain joins TRBV7-9 to TRBJ1-6; 8 bases match TRBD1. Trimming took 3 bases from V and 8 from J; bases not matched to a gene: 0. This CDR3 spans 13 amino acids. Per the germline V gene, CDR1 is SEHNR and CDR2 is FQNEAQ (reference sequence). Looking up the rest from reference TRBV7-9 and TRBJ1-6 gives the full variable domain: DTGVSQNPRHKITKRGQNVTFRCDPISEHNRLYWYRQTLGQGPEFLTYFQNEAQLEKSRLLSDRFSAERPKGSFSTLEIQRTEQGDSAMYLCASSLTGDSPLHFGNGTRLTVT.

The genes are TRBV12-3 or TRBV12-4 and TRBJ1-3; no clear D. The CDR3 is 11 residues long. Trimming removed 9 bases at V and 6 bases at J, with 9 bases between. The CDR3 DNA reads as TGTGCCAGTGAGTCCGTAAACACCATATATTTT. This gives the protein CASESVNTIYF.

The gene calls are TRBV5-1 and TRBJ2-5; D is unresolved. The CDR3 is made up of 12 amino acids. V dropped 4 bases and J dropped 2 bases, with 6 bases sitting between them. Looked up from germline, CDR1 is SGHRS and CDR2 is YFSETQ. The CDR3 DNA follows: TGCGCCAGCAGCCTAGAACAAGAGACCCAGTACTTC. As protein: CASSLEQETQYF. Full variable domain (rest looked up from reference TRBV5-1 and TRBJ2-5): KAGVTQTPRYLIKTRGQQVTLSCSPISGHRSVSWYQQTPGQGLQFLFEYFSETQRNKGNFPGRFSGRQFSNSRSEMNVSTLELGDSALYLCASSLEQETQYFGPGTRLLVL.

The rearrangement links TRBV29-1 to TRBJ1-2; D unresolved. Germline values: CDR1 SQVTM, CDR2 ANQGSEA. Deletions cut 1 base from V and 8 bases from J, with 14 bases between. The CDR3 has 13 amino acids. The CDR3 nucleotides are TGCAGCGTTGAAGTGGGTGAGGGTGCCGGCTACACCTTC. As protein: CSVEVGEGAGYTF. The variable domain in full, completed from reference TRBV29-1 and TRBJ1-2, reads SAVISQKPSRDICQRGTSLTIQCQVDSQVTMMFWYRQQPGQSLTLIATANQGSEATYESGFVIDKFPISRPNLTFSTLTVSNMSPEDSSIYLCSVEVGEGAGYTFGSGTRLTVV.

On this clone itself: Other nucleotide sequences from this sample produce the same CDR3. The chain joins TRBV18 to TRBJ1-1, with D possibly being TRBD1 (5 bases). CDR3 size: 13 residues. V was clipped by 0 bases and J by 3 bases, with 5 bases between them. The germline CDR1 and CDR2 sequences are KGHSH and LQKENI. The CDR3 loop reads CASSPPGDTEAFF. CDR3 DNA: TGTGCCAGCTCACCACCAGGGGACACTGAAGCTTTCTTT.

Only one count was recorded for this clone. In the same sample, other DNA sequences code for this CDR3. J is TRBJ1-1 and V is TRBV19, with D possibly being TRBD1 (6 bases). With 4 bases removed from V and 2 bases from J, the gap between germline ends came to 8 bases. The CDR3 consists of 13 residues. Germline assignment: CDR1 LNHDA and CDR2 SQIVND (reference sequence). The CDR3 DNA sequence: TGTGCCAGTAGTACACAGGGTAACACTGAAGCTTTCTTT. Protein product: CASSTQGNTEAFF. Looking up the rest from reference TRBV19 and TRBJ1-1 gives the full variable domain: DGGITQSPKYLFRKEGQNVTLSCEQNLNHDAMYWYRQDPGQGLRLIYYSQIVNDFQKGDIAEGYSVSREKKESFPLTVTSAQKNPTAFYLCASSTQGNTEAFFGQGTRLTVV.

This clone appeared once. The chain combines TRBV6-5 with TRBJ2-3; the match to TRBD1 covers 7 bases. Germline V gives CDR1 MNHEY, CDR2 SVGAGI. The trim removed 5 bases at V and 3 bases at J, leaving 5 bases unmatched. CDR3 length: 14 residues. The CDR3 protein is CASSRRQGTDTQYF. Written as DNA, the CDR3 is TGTGCCAGCAGTCGACGACAGGGAACAGATACGCAGTATTTT.

This clone appeared once. The V gene is TRBV27, the J gene TRBJ1-4, with TRBD1 matching over 9 bases. V gave up 6 bases and J gave up 4 bases; unmatched junction bases: 15. There are 18 residues in the CDR3. The germline CDR1 and CDR2 sequences are MNHEY and SMNVEV (reference sequence). CDR3 coding DNA: TGTGCCAGCAGCCCCCTGGGTAAACAGGGGGCTATTAATGAAAAACTGTTTTTT. Translated, it gives CASSPLGKQGAINEKLFF.

J is TRBJ2-3 and V is TRBV4-3; 8 bases match TRBD1. Germline CDR1 reads LGHNA; CDR2 reads YSLEER. The CDR3 consists of 16 residues. Trimming removed 3 bases from V and 5 bases from J; junction bases left unmatched: 10. As DNA, the CDR3 is TGCGCCAGCAGCCATGAATCAGGGGGCGCGGGAGATACGCAGTATTTT. Translated: CASSHESGGAGDTQYF.

This clone was seen more than once but under ten times. The chain employs TRBV19 and TRBJ1-5; D gene unclear. This CDR3 has 13 amino acids. Germline values: CDR1 LNHDA, CDR2 SQIVND (reference sequence). Trimming pared 1 base from V and 7 bases from J, leaving 8 bases between. The CDR3 region has the DNA TGTGCCAGTAGTATAGTTACACAGCAGCCCCAGCATTTT. The encoded protein is CASSIVTQQPQHF.

The chain recombines TRBV4-3 with TRBJ1-3, with D perhaps TRBD1 (5 bases). V was trimmed by 1 base and J by 0 bases, leaving 10 bases between them. The germline V gene encodes CDR1 LGHNA and CDR2 YSLEER. CDR3 length equals 16 residues. The CDR3 DNA reads TGCGCCAGCAGCCAAGGACAGAAAGCCTCTGGAAACACCATATATTTT. Amino acids: CASSQGQKASGNTIYF.

This sequence joins TRBV7-3 and TRBJ1-2; 8 bases agree with TRBD1. Germline V CDR1 and CDR2: SGHTA, FQGTGA. Germline trimming cut 5 bases from V and 1 base from J; bases unmatched to any gene: 15. The CDR3 covers 18 residues. The CDR3 is CASSPTRRDRRLNYGYTF. The CDR3 DNA reads as TGTGCCAGCAGCCCTACCCGCCGGGACAGGCGACTTAACTATGGCTACACCTTC.

The rearrangement links TRBV7-9 to TRBJ1-6; unclear D gene. The V gene lost 5 bases and the J gene lost 3 bases, with 11 bases spanning the gap. CDR1 and CDR2 (germline): SEHNR, FQNEAQ (reference sequence). This CDR3 has 15 amino acids. CDR3 loop: CASSGDKLYNSPLHF. The DNA for the CDR3 is TGTGCCAGCAGCGGTGACAAACTCTATAATTCACCCCTCCACTTT.

Turning to this clone: A junction boundary mismatches the germline segment, possibly from a read error. The rearrangement uses TRBV20-1 and TRBJ1-2; TRBD1 is a possible D gene (5 bases). The CDR3 length is 8 residues. Germline V lookup: CDR1 DFQATT, CDR2 SNEGSKA (reference sequence). CDR3 in DNA: TGCAGTGCTCCGGGGGGGAGCTTC. The encoded protein is CSAPGGSF.

The genes are TRBV15 and TRBJ1-2; D perhaps matches TRBD1 (5 bases). The CDR3 is 13 residues long. With 4 bases removed from V and 2 bases from J, the gap between germline ends came to 8 bases. Germline V gene data show CDR1 as LNHNV and CDR2 as YYDKDF (reference sequence). The CDR3 DNA follows: TGTGCCACCAGCATGACAGAAAACTATGGCTACACCTTC. Translation gives CATSMTENYGYTF. Full variable domain (outside the CDR3, taken from reference TRBV15 and TRBJ1-2): DAMVIQNPRYQVTQFGKPVTLSCSQTLNHNVMYWYQQKSSQAPKLLFHYYDKDFNNEADTPDNFQSRRPNTSFCFLDIRSPGLGDTAMYLCATSMTENYGYTFGSGTRLTVV.

V usage is TRBV5-5 and J usage is TRBJ1-3; no firm D call. V was clipped by 4 bases and J by 2 bases, with 13 bases between them. The CDR3 totals 15 residues. Germline V gene data show CDR1 as SGHKS and CDR2 as YYEKEE (reference sequence). The CDR3 coding sequence is TGTGCCAGCAGCCCAGCGGGGAATCCTGGAAACACCATATATTTT. Encoded protein: CASSPAGNPGNTIYF. The variable domain in full, with the rest retrieved from reference TRBV5-5 and TRBJ1-3, is DAGVTQSPTHLIKTRGQQVTLRCSPISGHKSVSWYQQVLGQGPQFIFQYYEKEERGRGNFPDRFSARQFPNYSSELNVNALLLGDSALYLCASSPAGNPGNTIYFGEGSWLTVV.

In DNA, the CDR3 is TGTGCCAGCAGCTTTGGGACAGGGGGTAATGGCTACACCTTC. It translates to CASSFGTGGNGYTF. This chain connects TRBV11-2 to TRBJ1-2; 11 bases map to TRBD1. The CDR3 extends over 14 amino acids. The V segment lost 3 bases and the J segment 6 bases; nucleotides outside the gene matches: 3. The germline gives CDR1 SGHAT, CDR2 FQNNGV.